The entry that follows covers one T cell receptor (beta chain) sequence. Unique molecular identifiers were incorporated during preparation of the TCRbeta library. Using its own MiXCR run on the PCR reads, TCRdb lists one record per CDR3 protein. In the table there are 200,000 to 250,000 distinct CDR3 sequences, roughly 10% of which are singletons. V lost 6 bases, J lost 4 bases, and 12 bases lay in between. The CDR3 totals 13 residues. CDR1 MNHNS and CDR2 SASEGT come from the germline V gene. These data belong to a study of T-cell reconstitution after alpha-beta-depleted transplantation in children. The origin of this receptor is a human donor who donated a stem cell graft to a child with acute lymphoblastic leukemia. This chain links TRBV6-1 with TRBJ1-2, with D unclear. The source was PBMCs from the stem cell graft donor, collected from the stem cell graft. CDR3 region: CASRRVGSYGYTF. CDR3 sequence (DNA): TGTGCCAGCAGGAGAGTCGGGAGCTATGGCTACACCTTC.